This T cell receptor beta chain was obtained from a study of T cells after yellow fever vaccination. This CDR3 has 18 amino acids. V shed 5 bases and J shed 6 bases, with 25 bases lying between them. Per the germline V gene, CDR1 is SGHAT and CDR2 is FQNNGV. TCRdb re-analysed the 5' RACE reads in MiXCR, keeping a single row per CDR3 protein. The sample has about 360,000 distinct CDR3 sequences, about 6% seen once; the top ten hold 15%. This clonotype came up many times. The sequenced sample was PBMCs, obtained 5 days after the yellow fever booster vaccination. The gene calls are TRBV11-2 and TRBJ2-2; possibly TRBD2 for D (6 bases). The sequence came from a man in his thirties or forties who received the YFV17D yellow fever vaccine. DNA for the CDR3: TGTGCCAGCAGCCCTAAGAGAGGCGGGACGGGGATCTCCGGGGAGCTGTTTTTT. Translating gives CASSPKRGGTGISGELFF.